This T cell receptor beta chain appears in the sequencing data of a study of blood T cell repertoires in COVID-19. Study in general: PBMCs, B-cell-depleted T cells, or T cells provided the cDNA or gDNA that made up the material.

Germline CDR1 and CDR2: LGHDT and YNNKEL (reference sequence). Deletions cut 4 bases from V and 6 bases from J, with 9 bases between. CDR3 length: 13 residues. Enrolled through a virtual design, the participants were between roughly 18 and 100 years of age and came from about two dozen US areas. Participant reports of clinical history set cohort assignment. Donors in Cohort 3 counted as recovered after two negative PCRs, clearance, or symptom resolution. Some clones are missing from TCRdb's copy, which holds only in-frame ones; the method was immunoSEQ multiplex PCR. This table holds approximately 260,000 clones, roughly 86% found once.

The sequence was collected from a woman aged 60 to 75 who had recovered from COVID-19. Sequences were obtained from PBMCs or T cells enriched from blood (not recorded which). The chain links TRBV3-1 (or the pseudogene TRBV3-2) to TRBJ2-2; the D is unclear. CDR3 nucleotides: TGTGCCAGCAGCCTATTAGTGGCCGGGGAGCTGTTTTTT. Translating gives CASSLLVAGELFF.